Listed here is a single T cell receptor beta chain. Its specificity is not known. From germline, CDR1 is KGHSH and CDR2 LQKENI. The V gene lost 1 base and the J gene lost 7 bases, with 10 bases spanning the gap. This CDR3 contains 13 residues. Untouched CD4+ T cells were bead-isolated at about 97.7% purity. The record originates from a study of T cell repertoires and HLA-DP antigens. Background on the study: CD4+ T cells were cocultured with HeLa cells expressing HLA-DP. DNA input averaged about 220 ng in sorted CD137+CD4+ and 1,200 ng in pre-culture CD4+. Donor ages ranged from 18-to-29 to 60-to-69; two men, one woman.

Measured with immunoSEQ multiplex PCR; TCRdb has only the in-frame clones, and not every one. The data hold around 110,000 clones, with about 91% observed a single time. The V call is TRBV18, the J call TRBJ1-1; D is perhaps TRBD1 (5 bases). The sequenced material came from CD4+ T cells from PBMCs. This clonotype was sampled from a woman aged 18-29 years in good health and CMV-seronegative. The CDR3 DNA reads TGTGCCAGCTCACCACGGGACGCTAGTGAAGCTTTCTTT. Translated: CASSPRDASEAFF.